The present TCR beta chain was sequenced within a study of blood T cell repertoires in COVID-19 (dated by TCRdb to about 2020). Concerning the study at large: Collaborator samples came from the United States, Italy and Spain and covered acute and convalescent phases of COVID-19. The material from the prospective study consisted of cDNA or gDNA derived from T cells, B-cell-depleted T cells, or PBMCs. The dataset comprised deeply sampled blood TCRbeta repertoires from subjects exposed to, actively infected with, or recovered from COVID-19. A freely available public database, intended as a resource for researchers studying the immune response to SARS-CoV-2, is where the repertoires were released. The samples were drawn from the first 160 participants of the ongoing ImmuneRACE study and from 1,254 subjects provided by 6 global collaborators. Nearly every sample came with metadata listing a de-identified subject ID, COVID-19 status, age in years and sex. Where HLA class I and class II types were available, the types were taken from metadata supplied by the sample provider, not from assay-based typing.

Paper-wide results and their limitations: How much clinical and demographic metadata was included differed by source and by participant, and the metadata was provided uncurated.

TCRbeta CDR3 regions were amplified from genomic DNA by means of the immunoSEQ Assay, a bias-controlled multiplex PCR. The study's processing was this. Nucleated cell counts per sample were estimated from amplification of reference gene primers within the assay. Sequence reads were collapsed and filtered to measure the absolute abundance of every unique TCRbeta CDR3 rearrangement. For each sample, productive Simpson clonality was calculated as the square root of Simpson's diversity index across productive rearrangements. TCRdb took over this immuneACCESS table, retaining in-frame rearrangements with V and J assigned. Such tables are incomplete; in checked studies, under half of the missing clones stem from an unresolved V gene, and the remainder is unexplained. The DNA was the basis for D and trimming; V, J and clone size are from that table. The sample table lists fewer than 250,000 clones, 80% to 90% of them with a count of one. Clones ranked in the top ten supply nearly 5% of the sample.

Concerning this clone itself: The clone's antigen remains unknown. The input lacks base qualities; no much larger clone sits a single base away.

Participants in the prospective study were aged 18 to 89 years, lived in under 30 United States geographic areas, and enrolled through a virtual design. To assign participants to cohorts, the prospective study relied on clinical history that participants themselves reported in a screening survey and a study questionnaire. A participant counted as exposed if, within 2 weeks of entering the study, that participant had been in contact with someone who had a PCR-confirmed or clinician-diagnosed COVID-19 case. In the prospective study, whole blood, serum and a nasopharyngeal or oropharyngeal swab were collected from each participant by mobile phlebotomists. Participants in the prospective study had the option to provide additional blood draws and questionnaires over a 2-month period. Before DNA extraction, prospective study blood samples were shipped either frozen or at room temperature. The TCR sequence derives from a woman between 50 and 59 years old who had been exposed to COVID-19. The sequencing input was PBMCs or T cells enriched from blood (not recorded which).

In nucleotides, the sequence is TGCAGCGTTAGTCTCGGGACAGGGGGTGAAAAACTGTTTTTT. This is translated as CSVSLGTGGEKLFF. In this chain, TRBV29-1 is recombined with TRBJ1-4; TRBD1 matches 11 bases in the middle. Ends trimmed: V by 5 bases, J by 7 bases; bases unmatched to a gene: 6. The CDR3 runs 14 residues from the cysteine to the phenylalanine. Only the CDR3 region is kept as DNA, spanning 42 bases read in frame from base 1. The germline V gene sets CDR1 to SQVTM and CDR2 to ANQGSEA.